These 6 T cell receptor beta chains originate from one sample sequenced in a study of OX40 agonist ivuxolimab in advanced cancers. Receptor libraries were prepared by the immunoSEQ multiplex PCR assay. In its TCRdb copy, this immuneACCESS table keeps in-frame sequences only and misses some clones. Where compared with another copy, unresolved V genes explain less than half of these, and the others have no known cause. The sample table shows around 95,000 clones, and more than 75% are seen once. The top ten constitute less than 0.75% of the sample. Specimen: CD4+ or CD8+ T cells sorted from blood, collected in a trial of the OX40 agonist ivuxolimab. These receptor sequences come from an adult with an advanced solid tumor such as melanoma, head and neck, liver or kidney cancer.

This chain connects TRBV7-2 to TRBJ2-7; 7 nucleotides align to TRBD2. This CDR3 is 15 amino acids long. V was clipped by 5 bases and J by 2 bases; unmatched bases: 9. In germline, CDR1 is SGHTA, CDR2 FQGNSA. For the CDR3, the DNA is TGTGCCAGCAGCCTCCTGGGAGGGACCCCCTACGAGCAGTACTTC. It is translated as CASSLLGGTPYEQYF.

The rearrangement joins TRBV28 to TRBJ2-7, with a tentative D call TRBD1 (6 bases). Germline V CDR1 and CDR2: MDHEN, SYDVKM. Trimming pared 6 bases from V and 2 bases from J, leaving 11 bases between. The CDR3 consists of 13 residues. CDR3 sequence reads: CASRLDRAYEQYF. The DNA of the CDR3 is TGTGCCAGCAGATTGGACAGAGCCTACGAGCAGTACTTC.

The chain carries TRBV6-5 and TRBJ1-2, with 8 bases aligning to TRBD1. J was trimmed by 4 bases and V by 6 bases; bases with no gene match: 10. CDR1 and CDR2 from the germline V gene are MNHEY and SVGAGI. This CDR3 contains 15 residues. This chain's CDR3 is CASRDTQGAGYGYTF. DNA for the CDR3: TGTGCCAGCAGAGATACTCAGGGGGCCGGCTATGGCTACACCTTC.

The rearrangement links TRBV6-1 to TRBJ2-7, with D hard to call. V lost 1 base to trimming and J lost 3 bases, with 13 bases between them. In germline, CDR1 is MNHNS, CDR2 SASEGT. The CDR3 sequence is 15 residues long. DNA of the CDR3: TGTGCCAGCAGTGAAGGAGGTACAGAACTCTACGAGCAGTACTTC. Translation: CASSEGGTELYEQYF.

This clone was seen a single time. V usage is TRBV30 and J usage is TRBJ1-3, with a weak D call TRBD1 (6 bases). Germline V gene sequence: CDR1 GTSNPN, CDR2 SVGIG (reference sequence). Trimming took off 5 bases at V and 0 bases at J, with 8 bases between the two ends. The CDR3 length is 13 residues. CDR3 DNA: TGTGCCTGGGGACAGCACTCTGGAAACACCATATATTTT. It codes for CAWGQHSGNTIYF.

The chain combines TRBV4-3 with TRBJ2-1; tentative D call: TRBD2 (5 bases). The CDR3 length is 13 residues. Germline V gene data show CDR1 as LGHNA and CDR2 as YSLEER. V was trimmed by 3 bases and J by 5 bases, leaving 8 bases between them. The CDR3 here is CASSQSGHNEQFF. CDR3 DNA: TGCGCCAGCAGCCAGAGCGGACACAATGAGCAGTTCTTC.